The 3 T cell receptor beta chains in this list originate from one sample, sequenced in a study of blood T cell repertoires in COVID-19. Clones were sequenced by immunoSEQ multiplex PCR, and TCRdb holds only the in-frame ones, with some missing. The repertoire has 200,000 to 250,000 clones, roughly nine tenths of them found once; the top ten carry 2% to 2.5%. Input material: peripheral blood. The receptors were sampled from a woman aged 50 to 60 with acute or convalescent COVID-19.

This clone came up once. The CDR3 sequence: CASSLLSGVSYEQYF. CDR3 sequence (DNA): TGTGCCAGCAGCTTACTAAGCGGGGTCTCCTACGAGCAGTACTTC. The rearrangement uses TRBV11-2 and TRBJ2-7, with 7 positions matching TRBD2. Unmatched junction bases numbered 4, after V lost 2 bases and J lost 0 bases. CDR1 is SGHAT, CDR2 FQNNGV, per germline. This CDR3 comprises 15 residues. The variable domain in full, completed from reference TRBV11-2 and TRBJ2-7, reads EAGVAQSPRYKIIEKRQSVAFWCNPISGHATLYWYQQILGQGPKLLIQFQNNGVVDDSQLPKDRFSAERLKGVDSTLKIQPAKLEDSAVYLCASSLLSGVSYEQYFGPGTRLTVT.

The chain employs TRBV9 and TRBJ1-3; 7 bases match TRBD1. This CDR3 has 14 residues. V trimming: 2 bases; J trimming: 5 bases; junction bases outside the gene matches: 4. The germline gives CDR1 SGDLS, CDR2 YYNGEE. For the CDR3, the DNA is TGTGCCAGCAGCGTCAACAGGGGTAGAAACACCATATATTTT. It translates to CASSVNRGRNTIYF.

This rearrangement joins TRBV3-1 (or the pseudogene TRBV3-2) to TRBJ2-7; D is possibly TRBD1 (6 bases). CDR3 length: 14 amino acids. Germline CDR1 reads LGHDT; CDR2 reads YNNKEL (reference sequence). V was pared by 1 base and J by 4 bases, with 11 bases between. Here the CDR3 reads CASSQGLGGYEQYF. CDR3 DNA: TGTGCCAGCAGCCAAGGTCTAGGGGGATACGAGCAGTACTTC.